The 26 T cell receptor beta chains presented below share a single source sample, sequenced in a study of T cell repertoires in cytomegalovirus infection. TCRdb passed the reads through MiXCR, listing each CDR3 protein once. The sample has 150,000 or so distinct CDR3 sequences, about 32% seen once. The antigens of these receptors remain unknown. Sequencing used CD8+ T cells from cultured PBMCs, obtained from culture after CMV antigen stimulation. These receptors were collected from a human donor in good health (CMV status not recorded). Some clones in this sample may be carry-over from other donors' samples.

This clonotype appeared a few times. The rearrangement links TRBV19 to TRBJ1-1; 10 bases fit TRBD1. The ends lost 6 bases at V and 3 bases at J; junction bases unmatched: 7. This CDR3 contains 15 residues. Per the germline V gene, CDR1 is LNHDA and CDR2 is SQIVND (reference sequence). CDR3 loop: CASRSTGGPDTEAFF. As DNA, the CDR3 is TGTGCCAGTAGATCGACAGGGGGCCCGGACACTGAAGCTTTCTTT.

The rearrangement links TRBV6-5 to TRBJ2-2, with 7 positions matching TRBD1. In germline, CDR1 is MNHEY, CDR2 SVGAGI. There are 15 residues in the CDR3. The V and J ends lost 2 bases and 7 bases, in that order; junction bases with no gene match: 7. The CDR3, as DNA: TGTGCCAGCAGTTACGCGACAGGGTCCAGCGGGGAGCTGTTTTTT. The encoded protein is CASSYATGSSGELFF.

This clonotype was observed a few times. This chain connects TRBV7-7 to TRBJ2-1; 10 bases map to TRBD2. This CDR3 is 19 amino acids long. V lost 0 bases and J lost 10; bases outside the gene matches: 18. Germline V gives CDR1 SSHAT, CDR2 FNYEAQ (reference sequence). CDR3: CASSLAIGLSGGAPGEQFF. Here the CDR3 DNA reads TGTGCCAGCAGCTTAGCCATAGGGTTAAGCGGGGGGGCCCCAGGGGAGCAGTTCTTC.

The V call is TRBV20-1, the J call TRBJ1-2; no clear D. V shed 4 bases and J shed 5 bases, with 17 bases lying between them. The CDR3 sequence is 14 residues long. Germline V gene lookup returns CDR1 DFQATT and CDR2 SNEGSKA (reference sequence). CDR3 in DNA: TGCAGTGCTAAAGCAGACGGTCTTGCGTATGGCTACACCTTC. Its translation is CSAKADGLAYGYTF.

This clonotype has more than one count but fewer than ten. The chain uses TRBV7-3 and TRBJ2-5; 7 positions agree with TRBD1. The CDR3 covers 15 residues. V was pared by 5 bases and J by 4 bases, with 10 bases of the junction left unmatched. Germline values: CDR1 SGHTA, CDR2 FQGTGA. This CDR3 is CASSRLDRVGETQYF. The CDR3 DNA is TGTGCCAGCAGCAGACTCGACAGGGTTGGAGAGACCCAGTACTTC. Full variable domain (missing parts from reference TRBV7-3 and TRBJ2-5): GAGVSQTPSNKVTEKGKYVELRCDPISGHTALYWYRQSLGQGPEFLIYFQGTGAADDSGLPNDRFFAVRPEGSVSTLKIQRTERGDSAVYLCASSRLDRVGETQYFGPGTRLLVL.

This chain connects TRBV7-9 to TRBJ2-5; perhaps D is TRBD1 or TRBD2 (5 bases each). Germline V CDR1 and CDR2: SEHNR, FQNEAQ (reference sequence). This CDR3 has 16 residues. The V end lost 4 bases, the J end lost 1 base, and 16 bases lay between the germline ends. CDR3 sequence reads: CASSSFERTTQETQYF. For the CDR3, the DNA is TGTGCCAGCAGCTCGTTCGAGCGGACAACCCAAGAGACCCAGTACTTC.

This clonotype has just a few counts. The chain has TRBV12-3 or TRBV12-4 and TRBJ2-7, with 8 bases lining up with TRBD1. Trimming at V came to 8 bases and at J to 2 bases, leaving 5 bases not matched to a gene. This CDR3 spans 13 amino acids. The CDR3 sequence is CASGDRNPYEQYF. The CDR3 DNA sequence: TGTGCCAGCGGGGACAGGAACCCCTACGAGCAGTACTTC.

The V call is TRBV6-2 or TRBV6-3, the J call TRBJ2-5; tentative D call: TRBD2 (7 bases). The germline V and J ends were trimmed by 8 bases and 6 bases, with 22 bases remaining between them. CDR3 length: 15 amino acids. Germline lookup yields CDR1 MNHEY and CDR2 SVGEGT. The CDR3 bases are TGTGCCAGCTCCTTGCGGGGGCCCAGTCGTCAGACCCAGTACTTC. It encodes CASSLRGPSRQTQYF.

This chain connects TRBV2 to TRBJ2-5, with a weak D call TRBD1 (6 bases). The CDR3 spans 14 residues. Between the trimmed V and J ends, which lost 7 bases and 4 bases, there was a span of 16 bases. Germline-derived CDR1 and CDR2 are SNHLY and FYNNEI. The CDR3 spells CASKVAGGPETQYF. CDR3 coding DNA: TGTGCCAGCAAGGTGGCTGGGGGCCCAGAGACCCAGTACTTC.

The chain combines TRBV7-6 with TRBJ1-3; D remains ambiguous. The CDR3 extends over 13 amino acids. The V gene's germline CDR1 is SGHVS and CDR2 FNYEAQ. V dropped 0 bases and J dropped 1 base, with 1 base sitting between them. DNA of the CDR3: TGTGCCAGCAGCTTAGCTTCTGGAAACACCATATATTTT. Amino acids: CASSLASGNTIYF.

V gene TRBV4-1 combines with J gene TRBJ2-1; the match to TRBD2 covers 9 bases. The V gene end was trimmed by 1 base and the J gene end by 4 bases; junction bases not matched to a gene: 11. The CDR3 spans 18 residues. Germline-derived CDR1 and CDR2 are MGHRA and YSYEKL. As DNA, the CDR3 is TGCGCCAGCAGCCAAGCTACTAGGCGGGGGGGGATTTACAATGAGCAGTTCTTC. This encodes CASSQATRRGGIYNEQFF.

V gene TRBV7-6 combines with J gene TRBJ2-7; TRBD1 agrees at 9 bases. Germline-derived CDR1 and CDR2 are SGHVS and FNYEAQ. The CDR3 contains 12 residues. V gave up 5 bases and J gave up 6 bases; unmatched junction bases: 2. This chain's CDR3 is CASSPGQGEQYF. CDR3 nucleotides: TGTGCCAGCAGCCCGGGACAGGGCGAGCAGTACTTC. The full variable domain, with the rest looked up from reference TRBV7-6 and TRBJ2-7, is GAGVSQSPRYKVTKRGQDVALRCDPISGHVSLYWYRQALGQGPEFLTYFNYEAQQDKSGLPNDRFSAERPEGSISTLTIQRTEQRDSAMYRCASSPGQGEQYFGPGTRLTVT.

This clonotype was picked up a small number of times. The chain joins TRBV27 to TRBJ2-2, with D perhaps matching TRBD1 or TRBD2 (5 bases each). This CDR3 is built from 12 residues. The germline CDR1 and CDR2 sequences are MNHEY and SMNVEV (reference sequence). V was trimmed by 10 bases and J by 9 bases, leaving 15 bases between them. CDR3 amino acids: CAIRDARRELFF. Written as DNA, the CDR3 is TGTGCCATCAGGGACGCCAGGCGGGAGCTGTTTTTT.

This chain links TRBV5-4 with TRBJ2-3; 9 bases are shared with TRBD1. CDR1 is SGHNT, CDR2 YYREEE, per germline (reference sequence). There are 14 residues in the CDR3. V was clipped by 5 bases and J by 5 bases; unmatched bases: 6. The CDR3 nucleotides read TGTGCCAGCAGGCCACAGGGGGCCGAAGATACGCAGTATTTT. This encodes CASRPQGAEDTQYF.

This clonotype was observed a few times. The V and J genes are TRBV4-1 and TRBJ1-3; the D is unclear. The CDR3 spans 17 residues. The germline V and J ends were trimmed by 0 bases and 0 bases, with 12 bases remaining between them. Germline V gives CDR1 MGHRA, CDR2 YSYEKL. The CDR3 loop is CASSQDSKQLSGNTIYF. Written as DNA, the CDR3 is TGCGCCAGCAGCCAAGATTCGAAGCAGCTCTCTGGAAACACCATATATTTT.

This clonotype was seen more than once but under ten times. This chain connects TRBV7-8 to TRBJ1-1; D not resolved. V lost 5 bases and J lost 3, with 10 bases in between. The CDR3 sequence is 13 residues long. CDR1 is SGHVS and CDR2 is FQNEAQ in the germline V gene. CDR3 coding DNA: TGTGCCAGCAGCGGTGGTTGGGACACTGAAGCTTTCTTT. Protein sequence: CASSGGWDTEAFF.

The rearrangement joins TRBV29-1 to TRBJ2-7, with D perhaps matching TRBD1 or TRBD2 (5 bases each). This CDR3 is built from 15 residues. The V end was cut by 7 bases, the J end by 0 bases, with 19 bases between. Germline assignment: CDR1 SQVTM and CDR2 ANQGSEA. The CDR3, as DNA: TGCAGCGCCTCGTCCGGGACGGATAGCTCCTACGAGCAGTACTTC. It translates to CSASSGTDSSYEQYF.

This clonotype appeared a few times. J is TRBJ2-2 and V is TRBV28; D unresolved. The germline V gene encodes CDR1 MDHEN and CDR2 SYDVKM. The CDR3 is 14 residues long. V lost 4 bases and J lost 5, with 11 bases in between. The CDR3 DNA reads TGTGCCAGCAGTTATATAGAATTGACCGGGGAGCTGTTTTTT. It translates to CASSYIELTGELFF.

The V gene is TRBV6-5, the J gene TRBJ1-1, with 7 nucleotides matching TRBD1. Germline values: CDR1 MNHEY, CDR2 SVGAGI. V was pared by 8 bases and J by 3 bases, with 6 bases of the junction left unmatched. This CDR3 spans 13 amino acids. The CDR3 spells CASGEGGYTEAFF. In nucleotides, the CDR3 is TGTGCCAGCGGAGAAGGGGGCTACACTGAAGCTTTCTTT.

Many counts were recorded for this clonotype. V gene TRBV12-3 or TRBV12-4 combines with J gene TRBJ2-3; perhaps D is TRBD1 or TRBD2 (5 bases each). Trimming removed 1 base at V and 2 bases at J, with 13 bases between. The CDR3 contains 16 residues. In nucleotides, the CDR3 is TGTGCCAGCAGTTTAGTGGGGACGGATAACACAGATACGCAGTATTTT. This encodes CASSLVGTDNTDTQYF.

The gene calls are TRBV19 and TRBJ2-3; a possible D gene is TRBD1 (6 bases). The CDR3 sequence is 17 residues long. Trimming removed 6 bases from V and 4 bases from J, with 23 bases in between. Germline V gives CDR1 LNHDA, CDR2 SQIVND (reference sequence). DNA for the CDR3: TGTGCCAGTAGGGAGACGAGGTACAGGGTAAAGGCAGATACGCAGTATTTT. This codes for CASRETRYRVKADTQYF.

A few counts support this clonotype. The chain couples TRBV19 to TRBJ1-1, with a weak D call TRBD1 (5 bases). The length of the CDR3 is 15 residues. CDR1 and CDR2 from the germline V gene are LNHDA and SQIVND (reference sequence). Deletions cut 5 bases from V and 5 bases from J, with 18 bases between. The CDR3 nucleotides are TGTGCCAGTAGTCCCCAACAGGCGGGGAAGACTGAAGCTTTCTTT. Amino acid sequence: CASSPQQAGKTEAFF.

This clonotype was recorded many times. This CDR3 is CASSLGVGTGNPYEQYF. As DNA, the CDR3 is TGTGCCAGCAGCTTAGGGGTCGGGACAGGTAATCCCTACGAGCAGTACTTC. V and J are TRBV7-2 and TRBJ2-7; 8 positions agree with TRBD1. There are 17 residues in the CDR3. V dropped 1 base and J dropped 2; count of bases not matched to a gene: 10. Germline lookup yields CDR1 SGHTA and CDR2 FQGNSA.

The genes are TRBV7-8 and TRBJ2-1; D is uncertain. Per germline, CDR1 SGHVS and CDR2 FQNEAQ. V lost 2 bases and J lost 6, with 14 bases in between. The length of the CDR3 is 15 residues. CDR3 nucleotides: TGTGCCAGCAGCTTAAAAGGGTCCGTCGGCAATGAGCAGTTCTTC. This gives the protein CASSLKGSVGNEQFF.

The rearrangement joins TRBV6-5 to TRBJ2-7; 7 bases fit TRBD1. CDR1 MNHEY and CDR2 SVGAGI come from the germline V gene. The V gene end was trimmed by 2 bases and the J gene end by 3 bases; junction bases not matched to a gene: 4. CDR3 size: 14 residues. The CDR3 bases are TGTGCCAGCAGTTACGGGACAGATCTCTACGAGCAGTACTTC. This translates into CASSYGTDLYEQYF.

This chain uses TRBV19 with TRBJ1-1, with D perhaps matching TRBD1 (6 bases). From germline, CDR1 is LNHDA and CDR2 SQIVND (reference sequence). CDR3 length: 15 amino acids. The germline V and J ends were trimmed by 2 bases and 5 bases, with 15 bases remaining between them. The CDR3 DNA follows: TGTGCCAGTAGTATATCGGGAACAGGGTATACTGAAGCTTTCTTT. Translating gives CASSISGTGYTEAFF.